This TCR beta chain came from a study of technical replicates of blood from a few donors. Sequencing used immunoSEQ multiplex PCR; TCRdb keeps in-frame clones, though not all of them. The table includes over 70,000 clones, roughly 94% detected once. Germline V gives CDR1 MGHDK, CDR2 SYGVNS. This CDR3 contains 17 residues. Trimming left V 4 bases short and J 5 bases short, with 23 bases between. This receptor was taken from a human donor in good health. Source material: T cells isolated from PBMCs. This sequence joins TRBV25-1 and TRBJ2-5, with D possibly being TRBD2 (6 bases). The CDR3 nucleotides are TGTGCCAGCAGTGGACTCCACATGGGGGAGGTAGAGGAGACCCAGTACTTC. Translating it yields CASSGLHMGEVEETQYF.